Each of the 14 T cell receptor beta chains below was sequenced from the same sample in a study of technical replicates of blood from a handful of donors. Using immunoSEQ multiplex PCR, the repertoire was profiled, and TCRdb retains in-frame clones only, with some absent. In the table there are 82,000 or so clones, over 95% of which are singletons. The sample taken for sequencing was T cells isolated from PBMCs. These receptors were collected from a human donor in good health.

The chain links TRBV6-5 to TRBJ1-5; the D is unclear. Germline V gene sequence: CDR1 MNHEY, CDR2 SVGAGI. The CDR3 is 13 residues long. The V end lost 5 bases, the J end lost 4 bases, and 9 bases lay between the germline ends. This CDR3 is CASSETGNQPQHF. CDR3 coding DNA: TGTGCCAGCAGTGAGACGGGTAATCAGCCCCAGCATTTT.

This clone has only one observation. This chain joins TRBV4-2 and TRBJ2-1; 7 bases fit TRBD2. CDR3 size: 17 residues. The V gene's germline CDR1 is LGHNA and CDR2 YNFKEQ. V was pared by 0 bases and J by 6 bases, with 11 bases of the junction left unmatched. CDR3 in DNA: TGTGCCAGCAGCCAAGATATTAGTAGACTAGCTGGCAATGAGCAGTTCTTC. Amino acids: CASSQDISRLAGNEQFF.

CDR3 amino acids: CASTRLTALRHRNTEAFF. DNA for the CDR3: TGTGCCAGCACTCGGTTGACAGCGCTTCGACACAGGAACACTGAAGCTTTCTTT. The V call is TRBV27, the J call TRBJ1-1; TRBD1 is a possible D gene (5 bases). Per germline, CDR1 MNHEY and CDR2 SMNVEV (reference sequence). There are 18 residues in the CDR3. The V gene lost 7 bases and the J gene lost 1 base, with 25 bases spanning the gap.

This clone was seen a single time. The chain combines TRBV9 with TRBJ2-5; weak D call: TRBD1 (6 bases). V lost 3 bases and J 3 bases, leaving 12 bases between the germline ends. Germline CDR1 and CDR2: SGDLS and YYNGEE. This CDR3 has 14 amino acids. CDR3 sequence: CASSGDILKETQYF. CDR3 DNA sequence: TGTGCCAGCAGCGGGGACATTCTAAAAGAGACCCAGTACTTC. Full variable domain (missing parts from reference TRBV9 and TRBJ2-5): DSGVTQTPKHLITATGQRVTLRCSPRSGDLSVYWYQQSLDQGLQFLIQYYNGEERAKGNILERFSAQQFPDLHSELNLSSLELGDSALYFCASSGDILKETQYFGPGTRLLVL.

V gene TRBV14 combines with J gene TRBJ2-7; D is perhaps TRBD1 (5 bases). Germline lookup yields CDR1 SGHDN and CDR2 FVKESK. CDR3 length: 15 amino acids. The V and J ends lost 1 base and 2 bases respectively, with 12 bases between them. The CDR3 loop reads CASSQGGSFAYEQYF. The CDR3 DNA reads TGTGCCAGCAGCCAAGGGGGCTCCTTTGCCTACGAGCAGTACTTC.

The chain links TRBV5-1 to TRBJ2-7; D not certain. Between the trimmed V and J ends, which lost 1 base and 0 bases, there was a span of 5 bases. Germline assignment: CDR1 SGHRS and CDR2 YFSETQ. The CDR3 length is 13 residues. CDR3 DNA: TGCGCCAGCAGCTTGCGTAGCTCCTACGAGCAGTACTTC. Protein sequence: CASSLRSSYEQYF. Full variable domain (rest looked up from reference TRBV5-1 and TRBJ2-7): KAGVTQTPRYLIKTRGQQVTLSCSPISGHRSVSWYQQTPGQGLQFLFEYFSETQRNKGNFPGRFSGRQFSNSRSEMNVSTLELGDSALYLCASSLRSSYEQYFGPGTRLTVT.

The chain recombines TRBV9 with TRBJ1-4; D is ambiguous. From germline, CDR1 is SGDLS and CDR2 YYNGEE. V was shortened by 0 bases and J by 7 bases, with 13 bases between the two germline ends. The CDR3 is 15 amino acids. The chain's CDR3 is CASSVDPGLTEKLFF. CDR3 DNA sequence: TGTGCCAGCAGCGTAGATCCGGGGTTGACTGAAAAACTGTTTTTT.

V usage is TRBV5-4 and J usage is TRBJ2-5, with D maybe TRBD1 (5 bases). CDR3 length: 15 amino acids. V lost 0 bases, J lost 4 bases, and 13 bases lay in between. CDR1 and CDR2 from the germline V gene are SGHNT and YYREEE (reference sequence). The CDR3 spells CASSLGLGAAETQYF. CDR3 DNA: TGTGCCAGCAGCTTGGGGTTAGGGGCGGCAGAGACCCAGTACTTC.

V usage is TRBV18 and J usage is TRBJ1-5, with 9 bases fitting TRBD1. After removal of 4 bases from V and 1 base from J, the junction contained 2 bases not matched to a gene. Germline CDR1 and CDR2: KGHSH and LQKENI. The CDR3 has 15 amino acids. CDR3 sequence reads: CASSQQGASNQPQHF. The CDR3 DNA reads TGTGCCAGCTCACAACAGGGGGCGAGCAATCAGCCCCAGCATTTT.

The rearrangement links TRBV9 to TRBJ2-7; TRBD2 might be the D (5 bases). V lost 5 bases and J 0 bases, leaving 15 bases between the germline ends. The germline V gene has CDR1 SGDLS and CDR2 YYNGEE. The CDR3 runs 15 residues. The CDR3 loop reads CASSRGYVSSYEQYF. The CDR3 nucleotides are TGTGCCAGCAGTCGCGGGTATGTGAGCTCCTACGAGCAGTACTTC.

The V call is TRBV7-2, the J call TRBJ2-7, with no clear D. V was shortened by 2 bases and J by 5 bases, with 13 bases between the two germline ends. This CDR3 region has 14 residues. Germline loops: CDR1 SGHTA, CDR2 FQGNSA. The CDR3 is CASSLKLYFDEQYF. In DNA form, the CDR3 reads TGTGCCAGCAGCTTAAAACTATATTTCGACGAGCAGTACTTC.

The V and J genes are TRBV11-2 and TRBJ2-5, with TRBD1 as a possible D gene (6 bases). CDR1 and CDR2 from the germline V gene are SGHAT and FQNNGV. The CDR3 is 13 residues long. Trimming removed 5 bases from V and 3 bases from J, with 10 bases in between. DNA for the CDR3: TGTGCCAGCAGCCCCCGGACAGAAGAGACCCAGTACTTC. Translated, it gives CASSPRTEETQYF. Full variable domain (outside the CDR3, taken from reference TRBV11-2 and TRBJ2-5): EAGVAQSPRYKIIEKRQSVAFWCNPISGHATLYWYQQILGQGPKLLIQFQNNGVVDDSQLPKDRFSAERLKGVDSTLKIQPAKLEDSAVYLCASSPRTEETQYFGPGTRLLVL.

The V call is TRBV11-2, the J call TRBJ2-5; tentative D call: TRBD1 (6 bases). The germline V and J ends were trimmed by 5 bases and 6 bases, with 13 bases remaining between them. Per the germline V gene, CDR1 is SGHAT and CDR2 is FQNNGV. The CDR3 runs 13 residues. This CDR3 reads CASSNTGLQTQYF. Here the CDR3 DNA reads TGTGCCAGCAGCAATACAGGGTTGCAGACCCAGTACTTC.

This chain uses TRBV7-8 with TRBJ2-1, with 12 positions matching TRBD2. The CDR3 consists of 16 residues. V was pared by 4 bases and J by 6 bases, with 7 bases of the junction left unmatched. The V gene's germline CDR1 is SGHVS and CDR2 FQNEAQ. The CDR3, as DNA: TGTGCCAGCAGCTCCGTTCTAGCGGGAGGGCCCAATGAGCAGTTCTTC. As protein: CASSSVLAGGPNEQFF.